This TCR beta chain was documented in a study of shared clonotypes between healthy human individuals. General study results and limits: Non-shared clonotypes had lower generation probabilities than clonotypes shared by all four sorted-subset donors.

A note on this clone: Its matching antigen is unknown.

Between the trimmed V and J ends, which lost 5 bases and 4 bases, there was a span of 14 bases. Germline CDR1 and CDR2: SGHAT and FQNNGV. CDR3 size: 14 residues. Around 220 ng DNA, 25,000 to 35,000 T cell genomes, went into each sorted-subset replicate PCR. Some clones are missing from TCRdb's copy, which holds only in-frame ones; the method was immunoSEQ multiplex PCR. The repertoire includes millions of clones, roughly 91% of them detected once, and around 1.7% sits in the top ten. Terminally differentiated effector memory CD45RA+ cells were excluded by CCR7 positive selection of CD45RO-negative cells. Participating donors were healthy, HIV-negative adults free of recent acute infections or vaccinations.

The sequence derives from a man in his late teens or twenties in good health. Some clones in this sample may be carry-over from other donors' samples. The material sequenced was naive CD8+ T cells from PBMCs. V gene TRBV11-2 combines with J gene TRBJ2-5; D call uncertain. The CDR3 coding sequence is TGTGCCAGCAGCCAACGAATGGGCTCAGAGACCCAGTACTTC. Amino acid sequence: CASSQRMGSETQYF.